The 20 T cell receptor beta chains below all came from one sample that was sequenced in a study of Ad26.COV2.S vaccination and SARS-CoV-2 variants listed by TCRdb under 2021. The treatment or condition tag for this specimen amounts to: about 20 received Ad26.COV2.S at low or high dose, single or two shots; 5 received placebo; per-sample allocation not given. Repertoires of vaccine and placebo recipients were sequenced from samples collected on day 63 after the first injection. Library prep was done by the immunoSEQ multiplex PCR assay. TCRdb took over this immuneACCESS table, retaining in-frame rearrangements with V and J assigned. Such tables are incomplete; in checked studies, under half of the missing clones stem from an unresolved V gene, and the remainder is unexplained. The table for this sample lists about 350,000 clones; roughly nine tenths of them were counted only once. The ten largest clones capture 5.5% to 7% of the sample.

Sequenced here: peripheral blood, sampled in a trial of Ad26.COV2.S vaccine versus placebo. Source of these receptors: a person aged 18-65 years who received the Ad26.COV2.S COVID-19 vaccine or a placebo.

The V call is TRBV30, the J call TRBJ1-4; D remains unclear. CDR1 and CDR2 from the germline V gene are GTSNPN and SVGIG (reference sequence). The CDR3 has 15 amino acids. The ends were cut back, 2 bases at V and 3 bases at J, with 13 bases in the middle. This CDR3 is CAWSPFTGPNEKLFF. The CDR3 DNA sequence: TGTGCCTGGAGTCCCTTCACCGGCCCTAATGAAAAACTGTTTTTT.

The chain recombines TRBV13 with TRBJ2-1, with D possibly matching TRBD2 (6 bases). The CDR3 has 14 residues. The germline V and J ends were trimmed by 6 bases and 4 bases, with 13 bases remaining between them. In germline, CDR1 is PRHDT, CDR2 FYEKMQ (reference sequence). The CDR3 coding sequence is TGTGCCAGCAGAGTCGGGAGTATGTACAATGAGCAGTTCTTC. This codes for CASRVGSMYNEQFF.

This chain uses TRBV14 with TRBJ2-2; no definite D call. The length of the CDR3 is 14 residues. V shed 0 bases and J shed 2 bases, with 4 bases lying between them. CDR1 is SGHDN, CDR2 FVKESK, per germline. The CDR3 DNA reads TGTGCCAGCAGCCAAGAGATCAACACCGGGGAGCTGTTTTTT. Translating gives CASSQEINTGELFF.

The V gene is TRBV18, the J gene TRBJ2-5, with D uncertain. The CDR3 length is 13 residues. Germline V gene sequence: CDR1 KGHSH, CDR2 LQKENI. Between the trimmed V and J ends, which lost 2 bases and 2 bases, there was a span of 6 bases. The CDR3 sequence is CASSPKQQETQYF. DNA of the CDR3: TGTGCCAGCTCACCAAAACAACAAGAGACCCAGTACTTC.

J is TRBJ2-2 and V is TRBV7-9; 7 bases are a match to TRBD1. Trimming took 5 bases from V and 7 from J; bases not matched to a gene: 13. This CDR3 is built from 16 residues. Germline-derived CDR1 and CDR2 are SEHNR and FQNEAQ (reference sequence). DNA for the CDR3: TGTGCCAGCAGCCCTCCCTCCCGACAGGGTAACGGGGAGCTGTTTTTT. It codes for CASSPPSRQGNGELFF.

The chain couples TRBV6-2 or TRBV6-3 to TRBJ2-7; 10 bases are shared with TRBD1. Germline assignment: CDR1 MNHEY and CDR2 SVGEGT. The CDR3 length is 16 residues. Losses at the gene ends were 2 bases for V and 1 base for J; bases not matched to a gene: 5. Here the CDR3 reads CASSYPEDRGSYEQYF. The DNA for the CDR3 is TGTGCCAGCAGTTACCCTGAGGACAGGGGGTCCTACGAGCAGTACTTC.

The chain links TRBV19 to TRBJ1-5; D ambiguous. The germline V gene encodes CDR1 LNHDA and CDR2 SQIVND (reference sequence). The V end was cut by 10 bases, the J end by 3 bases, with 16 bases between. This CDR3 has 14 residues. The CDR3 reads CAIAVSSDNQPQHF. As DNA, the CDR3 is TGTGCCATCGCGGTCAGTTCGGACAATCAGCCCCAGCATTTT.

V and J are TRBV5-1 and TRBJ1-4, with a possible D match to TRBD1 (5 bases). Germline CDR1 is SGHRS and CDR2 is YFSETQ. This CDR3 comprises 15 residues. V was clipped by 0 bases and J by 5 bases, with 11 bases between them. The CDR3 DNA follows: TGCGCCAGCAGCTTGGCCAGGGTGGGGAATGAAAAACTGTTTTTT. Protein product: CASSLARVGNEKLFF.

The chain uses TRBV19 and TRBJ2-7; 7 positions match TRBD2. Looked up from germline, CDR1 is LNHDA and CDR2 is SQIVND (reference sequence). V gave up 6 bases and J gave up 10 bases; unmatched junction bases: 21. This CDR3 has 16 amino acids. DNA of the CDR3: TGTGCCAGTAGCCCTGGATGGGGAGGGCCTTCCCAATCCCAGTACTTC. The encoded protein is CASSPGWGGPSQSQYF.

The rearrangement links TRBV6-5 to TRBJ1-3; D gene ambiguous. The CDR3 sequence is 16 residues long. Germline CDR1 reads MNHEY; CDR2 reads SVGAGI. Deletions cut 2 bases from V and 1 base from J, with 12 bases between. The CDR3 protein is CASSYREDFSGNTIYF. The CDR3 DNA sequence: TGTGCCAGCAGTTACCGGGAGGACTTTTCTGGAAACACCATATATTTT.

The rearrangement uses TRBV28 and TRBJ2-5; TRBD2 is a possible D gene (6 bases). V shed 10 bases and J shed 4 bases, with 19 bases lying between them. The CDR3 runs 14 residues. Germline CDR1 reads MDHEN; CDR2 reads SYDVKM. The CDR3, as DNA: TGTGCCACAAGGAGGGGCAGGGTACGAGAGACCCAGTACTTC. It translates to CATRRGRVRETQYF.

The gene calls are TRBV27 and TRBJ2-1; D gene uncertain. Trimming removed 2 bases at V and 12 bases at J, with 8 bases between. The CDR3 length is 11 residues. CDR1 is MNHEY, CDR2 SMNVEV, per germline (reference sequence). DNA for the CDR3: TGTGCCAGCAGTTTACCCCCTCTGCAGTTCTTC. Residues: CASSLPPLQFF.

The chain combines TRBV6-5 with TRBJ2-7; the D gene is possibly TRBD2 (5 bases). The germline V gene encodes CDR1 MNHEY and CDR2 SVGAGI. This CDR3 has 14 residues. V lost 4 bases to trimming and J lost 0 bases, with 10 bases between them. The CDR3 loop is CASSSGKSSYEQYF. CDR3 nucleotide sequence: TGTGCCAGCAGTTCCGGGAAGAGCTCCTACGAGCAGTACTTC.

The V and J genes are TRBV6-1 and TRBJ1-2; TRBD1 aligns across 7 bases. Germline V gene data show CDR1 as MNHNS and CDR2 as SASEGT. The CDR3 is 13 amino acids. The V gene end was trimmed by 8 bases and the J gene end by 4 bases; junction bases not matched to a gene: 7. CDR3 coding DNA: TGTGCCAGCGAACCACAGGGGTTCTATGGCTACACCTTC. As protein: CASEPQGFYGYTF.

The J gene is TRBJ2-7, the V gene TRBV7-2; D possibly corresponds to TRBD1 (5 bases). The CDR3 is 14 amino acids. Germline CDR1 reads SGHTA; CDR2 reads FQGNSA. Trimming stripped 1 base from V and 3 bases from J, with 10 bases between. The CDR3 loop is CASSLGTFYYEQYF. The CDR3 DNA sequence: TGTGCCAGCAGCTTAGGGACATTTTACTACGAGCAGTACTTC.

The rearrangement links TRBV6-6 to TRBJ1-2; 7 bases match TRBD1. CDR3 length: 14 residues. Per the germline V gene, CDR1 is MNHNY and CDR2 is SVGAGI (reference sequence). Germline trimming cut 4 bases from V and 7 bases from J; bases unmatched to any gene: 9. As DNA, the CDR3 is TGTGCCAGCAGTTCGGAGGGGGCGCGCATTGGCTACACCTTC. It specifies CASSSEGARIGYTF.

This chain uses TRBV6-2 or TRBV6-3 with TRBJ2-7; 9 nucleotides match TRBD2. The V and J ends lost 3 bases and 2 bases, in that order; junction bases with no gene match: 2. The V gene's germline CDR1 is MNHEY and CDR2 SVGEGT. The CDR3 is 14 amino acids. The DNA for the CDR3 is TGTGCCAGCAGTTATAGCGGGAGTACCTACGAGCAGTACTTC. Translation gives CASSYSGSTYEQYF.

J is TRBJ1-1 and V is TRBV5-6; D ambiguous. V was shortened by 4 bases and J by 1 base, with 8 bases between the two germline ends. CDR1 and CDR2 (germline): SGHDT, YYEEEE. CDR3 length: 13 residues. CDR3 nucleotides: TGTGCCAGCAGCCTCGGGAAGAACACTGAAGCTTTCTTT. Its translation: CASSLGKNTEAFF.

The chain carries TRBV19 and TRBJ1-3; TRBD1 is a possible D gene (6 bases). V was clipped by 7 bases and J by 3 bases, with 10 bases between them. This CDR3 contains 13 residues. Germline CDR1 reads LNHDA; CDR2 reads SQIVND (reference sequence). CDR3 amino acids: CASTTGIGNTIYF. The CDR3, as DNA: TGTGCCAGTACAACAGGGATTGGAAACACCATATATTTT.

The chain carries TRBV7-3 and TRBJ1-1; D perhaps matches TRBD1 (6 bases). CDR1 SGHTA and CDR2 FQGTGA come from the germline V gene. The CDR3 loop spans 13 amino acids. Trimming cost V 8 bases and J 3 bases, with 13 bases left between them. The DNA for the CDR3 is TGTGCCAGCTCCCCAGGGGAGGACACTGAAGCTTTCTTT. This sequence encodes CASSPGEDTEAFF.